This T cell receptor (beta chain) was sequenced during a study of cytomegalovirus exposure and HLA in healthy donors. CDR1 and CDR2 (germline): SQVTM, ANQGSEA. The CDR3 is 13 residues long. Trimming stripped 6 bases from V and 5 bases from J, with 17 bases between. As regards this clone: What it binds is not known.

Repertoires were generated with immunoSEQ multiplex PCR, while TCRdb's copy carries only in-frame clones and drops some. The table shows 250,000 to 350,000 clones, with about nine tenths occurring only once. Findings and caveats of the study: Researchers reported that a few CMV-associated chains were confirmed in vitro as CMV antigen-specific. Rare sequences made up most TCRs, while some public TCRs were found in many donors. Reports indicated that the classifier achieved high specificity and sensitivity in diagnosing cytomegalovirus status.

J is TRBJ2-7 and V is TRBV29-1, with a tentative D call TRBD2 (6 bases). Sequencing was carried out using PBMCs. This TCR derives from a woman in her twenties or thirties in good health and CMV-seropositive. The CDR3 is CSVLGGSRDEQYF. Written as DNA, the CDR3 is TGCAGCGTCCTTGGAGGGAGTCGGGACGAGCAGTACTTC.